This TCR beta chain emerged from a study of OX40 agonist ivuxolimab in advanced cancers. About the study: Each patient was given ivuxolimab into a vein every 2 weeks, at 0.01 to 10 mg/kg.

CDR1 and CDR2 (germline): MNHNS, SASEGT. Trimming took 6 bases from V and 1 from J, leaving 12 bases between them. The CDR3 runs to 14 residues. Sequencing used immunoSEQ multiplex PCR; TCRdb keeps in-frame clones, though not all of them. The sample includes about 20,000 clones, approximately 83% seen only once; the top ten take around 20%. The source of this sequence is an adult with an advanced solid tumor such as melanoma, head and neck, liver or kidney cancer. The material sequenced was CD4+ or CD8+ T cells sorted from blood, taken in a trial of the OX40 agonist ivuxolimab. J is TRBJ1-1 and V is TRBV6-1; D is possibly TRBD1 (5 bases). The CDR3 DNA reads as TGTGCCAGCAGACTGTTGGGGGGGAACACTGAAGCTTTCTTT. It yields the protein CASRLLGGNTEAFF.